This TCR beta chain was identified during a study of T cells in Graves' hyperthyroidism and ophthalmopathy (dated by TCRdb to between 2018 and 2021). General notes on the study: Peripheral blood was collected at initial diagnosis, before any treatment. Prospective prediction of ophthalmopathy was tested in an independent validation cohort consisting of some 19 hyperthyroidism patients and 17 patients who later progressed to ophthalmopathy. A discovery cohort of about 96 patients, about 43 with Graves' ophthalmopathy and approximately 60 with stable Graves' hyperthyroidism, was used to find distinguishing TCR V-J signatures. In several Graves' hyperthyroidism patients, the study also compared T-cell repertoires from thyroid tissue with T-cell repertoires from blood. The approximately 90 discovery patients were randomly split 7:3 into training and test sets. Once sampling was done, hyperthyroidism patients were given methimazole at a starting dose of 30 mg daily, whereas ophthalmopathy patients were given high-dose intravenous methylprednisolone. The paper reports TCR Vbeta CDR3 sequencing of approximately 140 peripheral blood samples: under 45 ophthalmopathy, around 80 hyperthyroidism and 17 progressor patients.

Graves' hyperthyroidism was defined as stable when no progression to ophthalmopathy occurred over 18 months of follow-up. Hyperthyroidism patients were newly diagnosed, with disease duration under 2 months, and aged 18 to 65 years. The study excluded patients with uncontrolled infections, other autoimmune diseases, pregnancy or lactation. Diagnoses were based on clinical symptoms, serum thyroxine and TRAb, thyroid ultrasound and orbital computed tomography. Ficoll-Paque density gradient centrifugation was used to isolate PBMCs from under 11 ml of fresh peripheral blood. Trizol reagent was used to extract total RNA, and RNA quality was then checked on an Agilent 2100 Bioanalyzer. Comment on this clonotype: Its binding antigen is unknown. Base qualities are not provided; no much larger clone lies one nucleotide away.

TCR beta CDR3 regions were amplified from RNA transcripts. A first-round RT-PCR of the TCR CDR3 used the HTBI primer set with the Qiagen OneStep RT-PCR kit. The libraries were constructed in a second round of multiplex PCR and then size-selected and purified. The libraries were sequenced on an Illumina HiSeq2000 using paired-end 100 bp reads. The source study handled its data this way. SOAPnuke was used to process the raw data, with reads discarded if the reads contained adapters or uncalled bases, had a mean Phred below 15, or lacked an exact constant-primer or identifier match. COPE v1.2.5 was used to merge the high-quality paired reads, and each unique nucleotide sequence was defined as a clonotype. MiTCR v1.1 was used to align clonotypes to the IMGT TRBV, TRBD and TRBJ reference segments. The analysis included only V-J combinations with a frequency above 0.0001, which together covered 99.2% of the repertoires. The TCS score was defined as F50 (clonal expansion) divided by E x V (chaos), with BLOSUM62-based TCRdist calculated between CDR3 peptides within each V-J. Welch's t-statistics and random forest reduced fewer than 550 V-J features to roughly 13, which were used in a naive Bayes classifier (R e1071). TCRdb reran the public reads through fastp at Q25 and MiXCR, keeping productive beta chains. Duplicate CDR3 protein sequences are folded into a single record with the most common DNA and genes. The V and J calls, along with clone size, are taken from TCRdb and not from the paper's own processing. Across this sample there are about 360,000 distinct CDR3 sequences, with less than 15% seen only once. The ten largest clones take up less than 10% of the sample.

Including the terminal cysteine and phenylalanine, the CDR3 comprises 15 residues. Only the CDR3 portion is preserved as DNA: 45 bases, with reading frame beginning at the first base. CDR1 is given as KGHSH and CDR2 as LQKENI, both from the germline V gene. V is shortened by 2 bases, J by 1 base, and the region joining them spans 11 bases. The paper's findings and limits, for the study overall: During validation, the model predicted progression to ophthalmopathy a median of about 6.5 months ahead of onset, with approximately 71% sensitivity and 72.22% specificity. No statistical method was used to fix the sample size in advance, and group allocation was not hidden from the investigators. In cross-validation, a model built on a 13 V-J signature told ophthalmopathy apart from stable hyperthyroidism with under 90% sensitivity and roughly 81% specificity, and in testing the same model reached 80%/75%. Most expanded thyroid clonotypes (frequency above 0.001) were also detected in blood, suggesting blood repertoires may reflect thyroid immune responses.

The V and J genes are TRBV18 and TRBJ2-5, with the D segment possibly TRBD1 or TRBD2, each aligning over 5 bases. The receptor's source is a woman between 18 and 29 years old with Graves' hyperthyroidism. Sequenced input: blood. The CDR3 reads CASSPYRGRQETQYF. The nucleotide sequence is given as TGTGCCAGCTCACCATACCGGGGACGCCAAGAGACCCAGTACTTC.